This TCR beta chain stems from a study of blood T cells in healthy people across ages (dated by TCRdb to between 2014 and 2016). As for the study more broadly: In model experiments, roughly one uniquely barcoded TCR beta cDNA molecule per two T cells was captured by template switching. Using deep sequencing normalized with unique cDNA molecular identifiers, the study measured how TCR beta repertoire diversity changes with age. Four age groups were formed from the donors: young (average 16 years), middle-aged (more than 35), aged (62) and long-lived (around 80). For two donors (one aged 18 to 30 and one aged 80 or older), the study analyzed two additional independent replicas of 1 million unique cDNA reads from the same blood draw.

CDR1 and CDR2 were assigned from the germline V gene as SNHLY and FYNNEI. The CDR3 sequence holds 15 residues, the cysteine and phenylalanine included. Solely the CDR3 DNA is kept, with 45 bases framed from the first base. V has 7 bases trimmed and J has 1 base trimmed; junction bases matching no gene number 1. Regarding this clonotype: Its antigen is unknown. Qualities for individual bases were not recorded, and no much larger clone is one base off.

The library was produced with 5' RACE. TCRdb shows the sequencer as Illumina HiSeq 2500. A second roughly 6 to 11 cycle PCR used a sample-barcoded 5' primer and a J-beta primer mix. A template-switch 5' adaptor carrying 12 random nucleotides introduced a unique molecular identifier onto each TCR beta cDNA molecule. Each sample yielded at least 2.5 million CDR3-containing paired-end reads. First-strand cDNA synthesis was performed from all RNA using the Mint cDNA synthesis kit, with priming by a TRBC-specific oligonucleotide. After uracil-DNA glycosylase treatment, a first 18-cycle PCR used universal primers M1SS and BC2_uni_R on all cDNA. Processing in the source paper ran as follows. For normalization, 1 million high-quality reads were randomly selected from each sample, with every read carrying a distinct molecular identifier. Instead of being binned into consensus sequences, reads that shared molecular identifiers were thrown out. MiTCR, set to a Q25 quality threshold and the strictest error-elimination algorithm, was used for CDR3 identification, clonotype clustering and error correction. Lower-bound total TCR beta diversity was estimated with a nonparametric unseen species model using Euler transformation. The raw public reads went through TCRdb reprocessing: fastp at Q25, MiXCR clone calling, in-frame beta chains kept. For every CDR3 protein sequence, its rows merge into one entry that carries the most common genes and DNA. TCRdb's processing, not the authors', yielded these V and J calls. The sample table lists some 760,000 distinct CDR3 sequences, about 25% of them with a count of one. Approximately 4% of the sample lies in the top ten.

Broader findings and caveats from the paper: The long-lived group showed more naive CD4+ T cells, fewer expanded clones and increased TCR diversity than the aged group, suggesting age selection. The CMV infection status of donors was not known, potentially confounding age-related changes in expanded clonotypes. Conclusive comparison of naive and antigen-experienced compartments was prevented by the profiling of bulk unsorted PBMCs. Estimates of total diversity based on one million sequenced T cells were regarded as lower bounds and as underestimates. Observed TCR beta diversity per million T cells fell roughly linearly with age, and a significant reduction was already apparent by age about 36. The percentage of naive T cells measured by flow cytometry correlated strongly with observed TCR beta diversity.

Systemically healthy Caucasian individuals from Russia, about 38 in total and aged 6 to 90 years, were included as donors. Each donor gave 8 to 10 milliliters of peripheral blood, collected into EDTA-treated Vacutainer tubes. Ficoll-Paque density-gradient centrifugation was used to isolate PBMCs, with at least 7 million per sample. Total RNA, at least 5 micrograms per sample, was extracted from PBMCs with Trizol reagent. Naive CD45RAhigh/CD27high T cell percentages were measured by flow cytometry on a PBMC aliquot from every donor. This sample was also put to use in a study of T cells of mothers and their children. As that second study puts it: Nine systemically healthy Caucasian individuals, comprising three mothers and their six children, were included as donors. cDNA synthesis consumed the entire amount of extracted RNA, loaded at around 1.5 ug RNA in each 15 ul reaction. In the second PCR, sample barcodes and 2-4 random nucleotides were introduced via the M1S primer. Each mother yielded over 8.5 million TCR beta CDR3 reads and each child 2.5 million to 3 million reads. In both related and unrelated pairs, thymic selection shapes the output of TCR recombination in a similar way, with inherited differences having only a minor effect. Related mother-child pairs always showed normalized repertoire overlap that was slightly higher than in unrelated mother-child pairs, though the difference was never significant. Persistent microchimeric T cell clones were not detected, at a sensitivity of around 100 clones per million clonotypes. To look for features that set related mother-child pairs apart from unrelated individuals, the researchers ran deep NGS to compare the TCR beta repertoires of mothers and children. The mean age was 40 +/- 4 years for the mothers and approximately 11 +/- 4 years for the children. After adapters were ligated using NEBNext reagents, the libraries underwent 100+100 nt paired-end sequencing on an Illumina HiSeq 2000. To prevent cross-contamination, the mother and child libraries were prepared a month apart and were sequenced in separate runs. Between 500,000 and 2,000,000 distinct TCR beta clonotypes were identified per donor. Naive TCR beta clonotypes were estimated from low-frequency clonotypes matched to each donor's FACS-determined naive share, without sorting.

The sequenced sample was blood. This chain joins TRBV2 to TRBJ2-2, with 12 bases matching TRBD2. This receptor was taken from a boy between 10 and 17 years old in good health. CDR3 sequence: CASKTSGGNTGELFF. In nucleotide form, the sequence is TGTGCCAGCAAGACTAGCGGGGGGAACACCGGGGAGCTGTTTTTT.